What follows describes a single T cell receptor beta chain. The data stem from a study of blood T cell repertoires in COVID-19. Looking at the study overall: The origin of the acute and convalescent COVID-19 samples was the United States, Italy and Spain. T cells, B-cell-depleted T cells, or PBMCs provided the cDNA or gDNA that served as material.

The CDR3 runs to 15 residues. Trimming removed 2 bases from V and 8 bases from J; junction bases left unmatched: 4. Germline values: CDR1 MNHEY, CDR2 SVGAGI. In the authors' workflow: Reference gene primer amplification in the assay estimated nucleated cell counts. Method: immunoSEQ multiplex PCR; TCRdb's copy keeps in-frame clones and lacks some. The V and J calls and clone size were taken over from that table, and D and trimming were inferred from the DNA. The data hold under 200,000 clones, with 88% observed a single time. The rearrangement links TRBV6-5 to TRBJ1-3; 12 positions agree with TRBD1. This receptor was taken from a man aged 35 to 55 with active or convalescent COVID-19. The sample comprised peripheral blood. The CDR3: CASSYGTGGRDTIYF. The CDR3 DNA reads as TGTGCCAGCAGTTACGGGACAGGGGGCAGGGACACCATATATTTT.